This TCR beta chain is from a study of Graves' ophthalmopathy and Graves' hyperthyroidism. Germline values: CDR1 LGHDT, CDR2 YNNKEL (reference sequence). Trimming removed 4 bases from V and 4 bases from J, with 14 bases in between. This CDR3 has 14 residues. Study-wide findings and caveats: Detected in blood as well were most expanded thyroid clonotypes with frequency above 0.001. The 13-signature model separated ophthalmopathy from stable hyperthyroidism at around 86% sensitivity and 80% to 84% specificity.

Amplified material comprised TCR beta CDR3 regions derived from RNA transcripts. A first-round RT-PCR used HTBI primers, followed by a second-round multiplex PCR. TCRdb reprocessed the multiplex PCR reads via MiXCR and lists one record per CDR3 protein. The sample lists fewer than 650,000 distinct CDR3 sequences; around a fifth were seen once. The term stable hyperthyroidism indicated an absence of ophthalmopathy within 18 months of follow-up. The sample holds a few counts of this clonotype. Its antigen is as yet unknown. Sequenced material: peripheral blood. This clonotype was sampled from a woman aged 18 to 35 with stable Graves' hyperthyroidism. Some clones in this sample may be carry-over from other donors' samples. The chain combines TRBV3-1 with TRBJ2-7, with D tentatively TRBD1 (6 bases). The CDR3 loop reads CASSLGTPQYEQYF. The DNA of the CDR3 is TGTGCCAGCAGCCTTGGGACACCTCAGTACGAGCAGTACTTC.